Below are 19 T cell receptor beta chains sequenced from a single sample in a study of identical twins. TCRdb itself ran the 5' RACE reads through MiXCR, one entry per CDR3 protein. The repertoire holds some 590,000 distinct CDR3 sequences, with 9% to 10% as singletons. These data also featured in a second study, about yellow fever vaccine responses in identical twins.

The sample comprised PBMCs. The receptors here all came from a woman under 30 in good health.

This clonotype was counted many times. The gene calls are TRBV5-1 and TRBJ2-4; TRBD2 aligns across 8 bases. The germline CDR1 and CDR2 sequences are SGHRS and YFSETQ. V dropped 0 bases and J dropped 6; count of bases not matched to a gene: 5. The CDR3 covers 15 residues. CDR3 sequence reads: CASSLDQRGINIQYF. Here the CDR3 DNA reads TGCGCCAGCAGCTTGGACCAGCGGGGGATAAACATTCAGTACTTC.

The chain employs TRBV6-5 and TRBJ2-7; D is perhaps TRBD2 (6 bases). CDR1 and CDR2 from the germline V gene are MNHEY and SVGAGI. This CDR3 is built from 14 residues. The ends were cut back, 4 bases at V and 5 bases at J, with 15 bases in the middle. CDR3 bases: TGTGCCAGCAGTTCGACCGCCGGGAGCGACGAGCAGTACTTC. This gives the protein CASSSTAGSDEQYF.

This clonotype was detected only a few times. The V call is TRBV10-3, the J call TRBJ2-1; the match to TRBD2 covers 9 bases. Germline CDR1 reads ENHRY; CDR2 reads SYGVKD. With 0 bases clipped from V and 6 bases from J, the junction kept 3 bases outside the gene matches. The CDR3 has 15 residues. CDR3 nucleotides: TGTGCCATCAGTGAGTCTCAGACTAGCGGCAATGAGCAGTTCTTC. Translation gives CAISESQTSGNEQFF.

V is TRBV27 and J is TRBJ2-1; D is unresolved. The CDR3 is 13 residues long. Germline V gives CDR1 MNHEY, CDR2 SMNVEV (reference sequence). Trimming shortened V by 4 bases and J by 8 bases, and 12 bases separated the two germline ends. The CDR3: CASSSGWADEQFF. CDR3 sequence (DNA): TGTGCCAGCAGTTCCGGGTGGGCCGATGAGCAGTTCTTC.

In this sample, this clonotype turned up many times. The genes are TRBV6-1 and TRBJ2-7; 7 bases agree with TRBD1. Germline CDR1 MNHNS, CDR2 SASEGT. The CDR3 loop spans 16 amino acids. J lost 3 bases, V lost 4 bases, and 12 bases had no gene match. CDR3 nucleotides: TGTGCCAGCAGTGCTGACAGGGTAGGGGGCTACTACGAGCAGTACTTC. This gives the protein CASSADRVGGYYEQYF.

Only a few counts were recorded for this clonotype. The CDR3 is CASSLDELQKWETQYF. The DNA for the CDR3 is TGTGCCAGCAGCTTAGACGAACTACAGAAATGGGAGACCCAGTACTTC. The chain couples TRBV7-9 to TRBJ2-5; D unclear. Trimming took off 1 base at V and 5 bases at J, with 17 bases between the two ends. From germline, CDR1 is SEHNR and CDR2 FQNEAQ (reference sequence). This CDR3 is built from 16 residues.

This clonotype was recorded many times. The chain employs TRBV20-1 and TRBJ2-2; TRBD1 matches at 7 bases. The CDR3 length is 14 residues. The germline V gene has CDR1 DFQATT and CDR2 SNEGSKA (reference sequence). The trim removed 6 bases at V and 1 base at J, leaving 5 bases unmatched. DNA of the CDR3: TGCAGTGCCCCCAGGACAGGGAACACCGGGGAGCTGTTTTTT. This gives the protein CSAPRTGNTGELFF.

This clonotype has more than one count but fewer than ten. This sequence joins TRBV10-3 and TRBJ2-3, with D possibly matching TRBD2 (6 bases). Germline values: CDR1 ENHRY, CDR2 SYGVKD. Trimming took 7 bases from V and 5 from J, leaving 22 bases between them. The CDR3 runs to 16 residues. This chain's CDR3 is CAINSARGIDKDTQYF. The DNA for the CDR3 is TGTGCCATCAATTCCGCTCGCGGGATTGATAAAGATACGCAGTATTTT.

This clonotype was counted many times. The chain carries TRBV7-2 and TRBJ2-7, with D possibly matching TRBD1 (5 bases). Germline V gene lookup returns CDR1 SGHTA and CDR2 FQGNSA. V dropped 0 bases and J dropped 5 bases, with 11 bases sitting between them. This CDR3 has 14 residues. The CDR3, as DNA: TGTGCCAGCAGCTTAGCGCCCAGGGTAAACGAGCAGTACTTC. This translates into CASSLAPRVNEQYF.

The chain recombines TRBV7-9 with TRBJ2-7; the D is unclear. This CDR3 comprises 13 residues. CDR1 SEHNR and CDR2 FQNEAQ come from the germline V gene (reference sequence). Trimming left V 2 bases short and J 5 bases short, with 10 bases between. The CDR3 sequence is CASSLSRMDEQYF. The CDR3 DNA reads TGTGCCAGCAGCTTAAGCCGGATGGACGAGCAGTACTTC.

This clonotype was observed at least ten times. This chain's CDR3 is CASSEILAGELFF. The DNA for the CDR3 is TGTGCCAGCAGTGAAATTCTAGCCGGGGAGCTGTTTTTT. The genes are TRBV2 and TRBJ2-2; D unresolved. V was pared by 2 bases and J by 6 bases, with 7 bases between. Germline V gene data show CDR1 as SNHLY and CDR2 as FYNNEI. The CDR3 sequence is 13 residues long.

This clonotype was seen repeatedly, ten times or more. This chain links TRBV10-3 with TRBJ2-7; TRBD1 matches 7 bases. CDR1 and CDR2 from the germline V gene are ENHRY and SYGVKD. CDR3 length: 16 residues. J lost 6 bases, V lost 10 bases, and 21 bases had no gene match. The CDR3 loop is CATIGATTPTGAEQYF. The CDR3, as DNA: TGTGCCACGATCGGCGCTACAACTCCTACAGGGGCCGAGCAGTACTTC.

V is TRBV13 and J is TRBJ2-1; tentative D call: TRBD1 (5 bases). V dropped 10 bases and J dropped 3 bases, with 19 bases sitting between them. Germline CDR1 and CDR2: PRHDT and FYEKMQ (reference sequence). The CDR3 runs 15 residues. The CDR3 spells CAMSPGHVGYNEQFF. The CDR3 coding sequence is TGTGCCATGAGCCCAGGACACGTCGGCTACAATGAGCAGTTCTTC.

This clonotype has ten or more counts. This chain uses TRBV7-8 with TRBJ2-1; 11 bases fit TRBD1. There are 15 residues in the CDR3. V gave up 2 bases and J gave up 6 bases; unmatched junction bases: 3. Germline V gene lookup returns CDR1 SGHVS and CDR2 FQNEAQ. The DNA of the CDR3 is TGTGCCAGCAGCTTACCGGGACAGGGGGGCAATGAGCAGTTCTTC. Translating gives CASSLPGQGGNEQFF.

Only a few counts were recorded for this clonotype. The CDR3 nucleotides read TGTGCCAGTAGTAGGGCCGAGGGGGAGGGCACTGAAGCTTTCTTT. The encoded protein is CASSRAEGEGTEAFF. The chain uses TRBV19 and TRBJ1-1, with a tentative D call TRBD1 (6 bases). The V end was cut by 4 bases, the J end by 4 bases, with 16 bases between. The CDR3 loop spans 15 amino acids. The germline V gene has CDR1 LNHDA and CDR2 SQIVND (reference sequence).

The chain combines TRBV12-3 or TRBV12-4 with TRBJ1-6, with 9 positions matching TRBD1. The CDR3 totals 15 residues. Trimming at V came to 5 bases and at J to 8 bases, leaving 7 bases not matched to a gene. CDR3 sequence (DNA): TGTGCCAGCAGTCCGGGGACAGGGAGGTATTCACCCCTCCACTTT. Its translation: CASSPGTGRYSPLHF.

The chain links TRBV30 to TRBJ2-2, with no clear D. Germline V gene data show CDR1 as GTSNPN and CDR2 as SVGIG (reference sequence). This CDR3 has 15 amino acids. V lost 0 bases, J lost 4 bases, and 12 bases lay in between. Here the CDR3 reads CAWSVGTFSTGELFF. The DNA of the CDR3 is TGTGCCTGGAGTGTAGGTACTTTTAGCACCGGGGAGCTGTTTTTT. Combining the CDR3 with reference TRBV30 and TRBJ2-2 gives the whole variable domain SQTIHQWPATLVQPVGSPLSLECTVEGTSNPNLYWYRQAAGRGLQLLFYSVGIGQISSEVPQNLSASRPQDRQFILSSKKLLLSDSGFYLCAWSVGTFSTGELFFGEGSRLTVL.

This clonotype was counted many times. The chain couples TRBV18 to TRBJ2-2; the D is unclear. Between the trimmed V and J ends, which lost 0 bases and 4 bases, there was a span of 3 bases. The CDR3 loop spans 13 amino acids. The germline CDR1 and CDR2 sequences are KGHSH and LQKENI. For the CDR3, the DNA is TGTGCCAGCTCACCACCGGCCACCGGGGAGCTGTTTTTT. It yields the protein CASSPPATGELFF.

The rearrangement links TRBV5-1 to TRBJ2-1; TRBD2 matches at 9 bases. V lost 7 bases to trimming and J lost 5 bases; unmatched junction nucleotides: 4. The CDR3 has 13 amino acids. Germline CDR1 is SGHRS and CDR2 is YFSETQ. CDR3 bases: TGCGCCAGCGCGACTAGCGGCGACAATGAGCAGTTCTTC. Its protein product is CASATSGDNEQFF.